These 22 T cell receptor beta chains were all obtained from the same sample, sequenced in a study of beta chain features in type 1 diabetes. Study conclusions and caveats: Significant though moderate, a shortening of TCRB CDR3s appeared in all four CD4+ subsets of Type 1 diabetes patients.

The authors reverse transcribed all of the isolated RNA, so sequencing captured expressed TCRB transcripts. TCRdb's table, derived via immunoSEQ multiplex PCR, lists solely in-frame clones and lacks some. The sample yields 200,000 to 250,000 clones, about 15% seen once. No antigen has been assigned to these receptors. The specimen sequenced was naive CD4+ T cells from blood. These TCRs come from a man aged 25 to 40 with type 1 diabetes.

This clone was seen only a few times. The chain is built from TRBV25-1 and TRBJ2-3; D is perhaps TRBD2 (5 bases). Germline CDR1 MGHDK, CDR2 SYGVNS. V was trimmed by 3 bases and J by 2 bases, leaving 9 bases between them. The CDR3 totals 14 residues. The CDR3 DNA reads TGTGCCAGCAGTGACGGCGACTACACAGATACGCAGTATTTT. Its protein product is CASSDGDYTDTQYF.

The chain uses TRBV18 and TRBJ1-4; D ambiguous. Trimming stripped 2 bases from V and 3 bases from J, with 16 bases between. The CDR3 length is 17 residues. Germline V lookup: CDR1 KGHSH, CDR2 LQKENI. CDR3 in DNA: TGTGCCAGCTCACCAAACGGAGGGCCGTTAGCTAATGAAAAACTGTTTTTT. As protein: CASSPNGGPLANEKLFF.

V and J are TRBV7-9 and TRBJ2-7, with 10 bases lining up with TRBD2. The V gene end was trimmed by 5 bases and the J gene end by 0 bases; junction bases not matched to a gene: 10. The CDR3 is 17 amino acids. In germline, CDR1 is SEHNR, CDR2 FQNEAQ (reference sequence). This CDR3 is CASSGKLGTSDSYEQYF. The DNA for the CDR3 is TGTGCCAGCAGCGGAAAGCTCGGGACTAGCGACTCCTACGAGCAGTACTTC.

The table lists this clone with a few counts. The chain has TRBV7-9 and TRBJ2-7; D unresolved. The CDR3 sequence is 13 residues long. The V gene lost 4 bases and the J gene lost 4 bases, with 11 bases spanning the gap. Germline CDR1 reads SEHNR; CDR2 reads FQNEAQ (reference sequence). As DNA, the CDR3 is TGTGCCAGCAGCTACCTCCCAGGATACGAGCAGTACTTC. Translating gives CASSYLPGYEQYF.

The CDR3 loop is CASSSGWTEAFF. The CDR3, as DNA: TGTGCCAGCAGCTCAGGGTGGACTGAAGCTTTCTTT. The rearrangement joins TRBV7-9 to TRBJ1-1; weak D call: TRBD1 (5 bases). Germline loops: CDR1 SEHNR, CDR2 FQNEAQ (reference sequence). V was pared by 4 bases and J by 5 bases, with 8 bases between. The CDR3 extends over 12 amino acids.

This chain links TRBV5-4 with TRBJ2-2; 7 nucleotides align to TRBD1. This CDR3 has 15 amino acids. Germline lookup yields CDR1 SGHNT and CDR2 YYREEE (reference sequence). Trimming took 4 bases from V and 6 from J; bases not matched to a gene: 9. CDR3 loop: CASSRRQGRAGELFF. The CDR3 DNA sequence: TGTGCCAGCAGCCGGAGACAGGGTAGGGCCGGGGAGCTGTTTTTT.

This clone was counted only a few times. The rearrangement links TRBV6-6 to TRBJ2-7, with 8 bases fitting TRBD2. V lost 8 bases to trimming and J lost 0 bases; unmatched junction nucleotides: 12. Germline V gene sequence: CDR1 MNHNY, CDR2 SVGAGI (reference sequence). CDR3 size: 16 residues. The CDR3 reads CASSRASGSHSYEQYF. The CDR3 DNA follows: TGTGCCAGCTCCAGGGCCAGCGGGAGCCACTCCTACGAGCAGTACTTC.

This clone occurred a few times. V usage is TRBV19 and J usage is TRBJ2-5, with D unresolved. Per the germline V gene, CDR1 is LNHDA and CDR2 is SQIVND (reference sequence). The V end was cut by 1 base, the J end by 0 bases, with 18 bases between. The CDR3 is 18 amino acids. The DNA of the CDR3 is TGTGCCAGTAGTATAGCGGCTAGTCTTGGAAGTAACCAAGAGACCCAGTACTTC. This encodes CASSIAASLGSNQETQYF.

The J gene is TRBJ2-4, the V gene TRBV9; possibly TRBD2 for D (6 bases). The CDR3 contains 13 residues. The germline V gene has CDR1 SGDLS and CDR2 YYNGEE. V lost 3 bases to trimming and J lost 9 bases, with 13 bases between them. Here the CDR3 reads CASSGDPGGIQYF. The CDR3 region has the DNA TGTGCCAGCAGCGGCGACCCCGGGGGCATTCAGTACTTC.

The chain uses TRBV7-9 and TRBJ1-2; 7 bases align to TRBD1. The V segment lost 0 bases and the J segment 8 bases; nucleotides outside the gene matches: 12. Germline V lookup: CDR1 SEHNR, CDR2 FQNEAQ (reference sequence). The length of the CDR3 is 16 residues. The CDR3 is CASSLAMGQHGGGYTF. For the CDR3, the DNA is TGTGCCAGCAGCTTAGCTATGGGACAGCACGGAGGAGGCTACACCTTC.

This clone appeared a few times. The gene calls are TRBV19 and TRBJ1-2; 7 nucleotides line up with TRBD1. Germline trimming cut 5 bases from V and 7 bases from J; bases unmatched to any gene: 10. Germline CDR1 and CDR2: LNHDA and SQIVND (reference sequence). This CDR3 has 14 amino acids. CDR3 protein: CASSDRDSLSGYTF. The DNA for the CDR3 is TGTGCCAGTAGTGACCGGGACAGCCTCTCTGGCTACACCTTC.

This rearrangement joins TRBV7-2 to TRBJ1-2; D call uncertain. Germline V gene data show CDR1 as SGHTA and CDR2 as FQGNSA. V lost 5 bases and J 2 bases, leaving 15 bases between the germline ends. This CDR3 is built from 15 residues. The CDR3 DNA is TGTGCCAGCAGCCTCCTGCGTATAAAGAACTATGGCTACACCTTC. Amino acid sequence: CASSLLRIKNYGYTF.

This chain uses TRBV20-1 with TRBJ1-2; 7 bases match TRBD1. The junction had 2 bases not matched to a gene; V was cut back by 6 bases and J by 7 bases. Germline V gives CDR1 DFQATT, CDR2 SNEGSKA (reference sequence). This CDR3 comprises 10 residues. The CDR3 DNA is TGCAGTGCCGACAGGGCTGGCTACACCTTC. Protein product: CSADRAGYTF.

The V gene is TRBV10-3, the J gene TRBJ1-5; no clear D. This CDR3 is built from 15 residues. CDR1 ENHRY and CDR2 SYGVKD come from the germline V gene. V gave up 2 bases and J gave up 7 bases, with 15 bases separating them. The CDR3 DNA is TGTGCCATCAGTGAGCGTGGGGAGGGATCGCAGCCCCAGCATTTT. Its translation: CAISERGEGSQPQHF.

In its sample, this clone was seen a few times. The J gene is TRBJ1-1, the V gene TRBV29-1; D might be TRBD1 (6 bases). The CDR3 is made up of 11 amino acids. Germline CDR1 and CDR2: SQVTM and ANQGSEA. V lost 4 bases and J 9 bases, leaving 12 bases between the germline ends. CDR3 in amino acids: CSVGEGGKAFF. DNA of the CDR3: TGCAGCGTTGGGGAAGGGGGAAAAGCTTTCTTT.

This chain's CDR3 is CASSLGGTYEQYF. The CDR3 DNA reads as TGTGCCAGCAGCTTAGGGGGCACCTACGAGCAGTACTTC. V gene TRBV11-2 combines with J gene TRBJ2-7; TRBD1 is a possible D gene (5 bases). Deletions cut 1 base from V and 2 bases from J, with 6 bases between. Germline V gene lookup returns CDR1 SGHAT and CDR2 FQNNGV. This CDR3 is 13 amino acids long.

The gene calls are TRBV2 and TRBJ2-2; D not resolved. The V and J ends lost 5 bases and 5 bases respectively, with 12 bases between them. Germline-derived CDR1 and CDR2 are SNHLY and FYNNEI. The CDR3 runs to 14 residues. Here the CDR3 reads CASSLGLLTGELFF. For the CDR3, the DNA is TGTGCCAGCAGTTTGGGCCTCCTGACCGGGGAGCTGTTTTTT.

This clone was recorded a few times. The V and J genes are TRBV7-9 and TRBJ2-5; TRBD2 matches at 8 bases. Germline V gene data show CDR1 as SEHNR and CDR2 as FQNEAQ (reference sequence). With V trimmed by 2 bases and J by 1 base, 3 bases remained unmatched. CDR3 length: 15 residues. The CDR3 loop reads CASSLREGTQETQYF. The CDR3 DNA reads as TGTGCCAGCAGCTTACGGGAGGGGACCCAAGAGACCCAGTACTTC.

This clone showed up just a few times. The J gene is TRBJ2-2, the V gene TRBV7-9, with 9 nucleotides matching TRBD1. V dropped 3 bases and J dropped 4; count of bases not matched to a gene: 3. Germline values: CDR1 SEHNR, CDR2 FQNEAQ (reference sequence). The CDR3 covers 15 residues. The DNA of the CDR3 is TGTGCCAGCAGCTTGGGGACAGGGAGCACCGGGGAGCTGTTTTTT. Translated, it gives CASSLGTGSTGELFF.

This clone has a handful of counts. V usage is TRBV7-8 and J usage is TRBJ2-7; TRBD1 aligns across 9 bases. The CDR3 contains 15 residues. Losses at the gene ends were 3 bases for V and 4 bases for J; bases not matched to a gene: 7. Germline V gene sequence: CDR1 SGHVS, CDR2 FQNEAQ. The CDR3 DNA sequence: TGTGCCAGCAGCTTGGCCGGGACAGGGCTGTACGAGCAGTACTTC. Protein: CASSLAGTGLYEQYF.

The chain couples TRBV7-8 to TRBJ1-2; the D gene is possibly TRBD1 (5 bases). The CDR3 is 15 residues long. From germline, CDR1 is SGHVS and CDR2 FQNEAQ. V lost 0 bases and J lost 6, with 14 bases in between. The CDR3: CASSLAMGLQDGYTF. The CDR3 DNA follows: TGTGCCAGCAGCTTAGCTATGGGACTCCAGGATGGCTACACCTTC.

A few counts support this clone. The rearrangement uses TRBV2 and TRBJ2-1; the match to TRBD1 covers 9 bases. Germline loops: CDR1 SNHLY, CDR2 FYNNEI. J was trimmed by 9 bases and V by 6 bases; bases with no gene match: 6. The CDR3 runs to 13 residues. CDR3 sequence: CASRETGGSEQFF. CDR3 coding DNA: TGTGCCAGCAGGGAGACAGGGGGGAGTGAGCAGTTCTTC.